The 23 T cell receptor beta chains below all came from one sample that was sequenced in a study of T cell responses to AZD1222 COVID-19 vaccine. The assay was immunoSEQ multiplex PCR, and TCRdb's table has in-frame clones only and misses some. The table has some 200,000 clones, approximately 94% seen once. The specimen comprised peripheral blood, sampled 28 days after the second dose of the MenACWY control vaccine. All receptors come from an adult who received the MenACWY meningococcal vaccine as a control.

The chain links TRBV6-1 to TRBJ1-2; D not certain. The germline gives CDR1 MNHNS, CDR2 SASEGT. V lost 3 bases and J lost 3, with 2 bases in between. This CDR3 spans 11 amino acids. The chain's CDR3 is CASSDHYGYTF. The CDR3 DNA reads TGTGCCAGCAGTGACCACTATGGCTACACCTTC.

The V call is TRBV28, the J call TRBJ2-7; D is unclear. This CDR3 is built from 11 residues. The V and J ends lost 7 bases and 7 bases respectively, with 11 bases between them. Germline V gene data show CDR1 as MDHEN and CDR2 as SYDVKM. The DNA for the CDR3 is TGTGCCAGCACCTTAGGGATAGAGCAGTACTTC. This translates into CASTLGIEQYF.

The CDR3 spells CASSNRPGSGYTF. The CDR3 DNA reads as TGTGCCAGCAGCAACCGGCCGGGAAGTGGCTACACCTTC. J is TRBJ1-2 and V is TRBV3-1 (or the pseudogene TRBV3-2); D gene uncertain. Trimming pared 5 bases from V and 7 bases from J, leaving 14 bases between. The CDR3 contains 13 residues. CDR1 and CDR2 (germline): LGHDT, YNNKEL (reference sequence).

V gene TRBV23-1 combines with J gene TRBJ1-6; D unclear. TRBV23-1 is given ORF status, its function remaining uncertain. With 0 bases removed from V and 7 bases from J, the gap between germline ends came to 10 bases. This CDR3 is built from 15 residues. CDR3 loop: CASSQSCVGNSPLHF. The CDR3 coding sequence is TGCGCCAGCAGTCAATCATGCGTAGGGAATTCACCCCTCCACTTT.

J is TRBJ2-7 and V is TRBV27, with unresolved D. The CDR3 loop spans 11 amino acids. In germline, CDR1 is MNHEY, CDR2 SMNVEV (reference sequence). V shed 4 bases and J shed 3 bases, with 4 bases lying between them. Written as DNA, the CDR3 is TGTGCCAGCAGTTCCTTCTACGAGCAGTACTTC. Translated: CASSSFYEQYF.

The chain combines TRBV19 with TRBJ2-6; no definite D call. This CDR3 contains 18 residues. The V gene lost 3 bases and the J gene lost 0 bases, with 15 bases spanning the gap. Germline CDR1 LNHDA, CDR2 SQIVND (reference sequence). The CDR3 sequence is CASSILASLGSGANVLTF. The CDR3 DNA follows: TGTGCCAGTAGTATTCTGGCGAGTTTGGGCTCTGGGGCCAACGTCCTGACTTTC.

The chain joins TRBV28 to TRBJ1-1, with TRBD1 matching 7 bases. CDR3 length equals 15 residues. Trimming took 6 bases from V and 4 from J; bases not matched to a gene: 11. CDR1 MDHEN and CDR2 SYDVKM come from the germline V gene. The CDR3 coding sequence is TGTGCCAGCAGCTATCGCGGGACAGCAACCACTGAAGCTTTCTTT. Amino acid sequence: CASSYRGTATTEAFF.

This chain uses TRBV7-6 with TRBJ2-3, with 15 nucleotides matching TRBD2. With V trimmed by 2 bases and J by 2 bases, 14 bases remained unmatched. Germline CDR1 is SGHVS and CDR2 is FNYEAQ. This CDR3 comprises 21 residues. The CDR3, as DNA: TGTGCCAGCAGCTTAAGGGGACTAGCGGGAGGCCCAGGATCCGACACAGATACGCAGTATTTT. It is translated as CASSLRGLAGGPGSDTDTQYF.

In regard to this clone: The junction and the germline gene differ at one end; a read error may be behind it. The genes are TRBV11-2 and TRBJ2-1; 9 positions match TRBD1. Germline V gene lookup returns CDR1 SGHAT and CDR2 FQNNGV. The CDR3 totals 12 residues. CDR3 loop: CASSYRGTGLIF. The CDR3 DNA sequence: TGTGCCAGCAGCTACCGCGGGACAGGGTTGATCTTC.

V and J are TRBV29-1 and TRBJ2-1; TRBD1 might be the D (6 bases). The CDR3 has 14 residues. Trimming took 3 bases from V and 4 from J, leaving 13 bases between them. Germline V gene data show CDR1 as SQVTM and CDR2 as ANQGSEA. This chain's CDR3 is CSVESGHKYNEQFF. The CDR3 DNA reads as TGCAGCGTTGAGTCGGGACACAAGTACAATGAGCAGTTCTTC.

V usage is TRBV5-6 and J usage is TRBJ2-7; D is unclear. CDR1 is SGHDT and CDR2 is YYEEEE in the germline V gene. V gave up 5 bases and J gave up 6 bases, with 12 bases separating them. CDR3 length: 12 amino acids. CDR3 protein: CASSLQSPEQYF. The CDR3 DNA reads TGTGCCAGCAGTCTCCAATCACCCGAGCAGTACTTC.

The gene calls are TRBV2 and TRBJ2-5; D is unclear. The CDR3 runs to 11 residues. Germline loops: CDR1 SNHLY, CDR2 FYNNEI. Trimming pared 4 bases from V and 5 bases from J, leaving 5 bases between. For the CDR3, the DNA is TGTGCCAGCAGTGTTGGGGAGACCCAGTACTTC. It is translated as CASSVGETQYF.

Note on this clone: The identical CDR3 is also encoded by other nucleotide sequences in the sample. The chain links TRBV4-3 to TRBJ1-3; no reliable D call. This CDR3 spans 15 amino acids. Looked up from germline, CDR1 is LGHNA and CDR2 is YSLEER. V lost 0 bases and J lost 1, with 7 bases in between. CDR3 coding DNA: TGCGCCAGCAGCCAAGATAGTCTTTCTGGAAACACCATATATTTT. This translates into CASSQDSLSGNTIYF.

The chain joins TRBV7-8 to TRBJ1-3, with D possibly TRBD1 on 6 matching bases. V was shortened by 5 bases and J by 0 bases, with 17 bases between the two germline ends. This CDR3 spans 17 amino acids. CDR1 SGHVS and CDR2 FQNEAQ come from the germline V gene. CDR3: CASSPYRVPPSGNTIYF. The CDR3 nucleotides are TGTGCCAGCAGCCCCTACAGGGTACCCCCCTCTGGAAACACCATATATTTT.

The chain links TRBV4-2 to TRBJ1-2; D is perhaps TRBD1 (5 bases). The CDR3 is 15 residues long. CDR1 and CDR2 (germline): LGHNA, YNFKEQ. Trimming left V 0 bases short and J 4 bases short, with 12 bases between. CDR3 region: CASSQDLAGGYGYTF. The CDR3 region has the DNA TGTGCCAGCAGCCAAGATCTGGCGGGGGGCTATGGCTACACCTTC.

The V and J genes are TRBV18 and TRBJ2-5, with TRBD1 matching 8 bases. Germline V gene data show CDR1 as KGHSH and CDR2 as LQKENI. This CDR3 comprises 14 residues. V lost 4 bases and J lost 2; bases outside the gene matches: 3. The CDR3 nucleotides are TGTGCCAGCTCACAAGGGACAGGACAAGAGACCCAGTACTTC. It specifies CASSQGTGQETQYF.

The chain joins TRBV6-1 to TRBJ1-5, with a weak D call TRBD1 (6 bases). This CDR3 is built from 20 residues. Germline V gene lookup returns CDR1 MNHNS and CDR2 SASEGT. Trimming left V 2 bases short and J 5 bases short, with 28 bases between. The CDR3 DNA reads as TGTGCCAGCAGTGAAATAGTAGGAAGGGCTGGCAGGGGACTTTATCAGCCCCAGCATTTT. Translating it yields CASSEIVGRAGRGLYQPQHF.

J is TRBJ2-5 and V is TRBV7-9; 11 bases fit TRBD2. V lost 4 bases and J lost 5; bases outside the gene matches: 12. Per the germline V gene, CDR1 is SEHNR and CDR2 is FQNEAQ (reference sequence). CDR3 length equals 17 residues. CDR3 loop: CASSSGTSGTPSETQYF. CDR3 in DNA: TGTGCCAGCAGCTCCGGGACTAGCGGAACCCCGTCTGAGACCCAGTACTTC.

The chain links TRBV27 to TRBJ2-5, with TRBD1 matching 8 bases. The germline CDR1 and CDR2 sequences are MNHEY and SMNVEV (reference sequence). V trimming: 5 bases; J trimming: 5 bases; junction bases outside the gene matches: 10. This CDR3 has 15 amino acids. The CDR3 loop is CASSAGQGLWETQYF. Here the CDR3 DNA reads TGTGCCAGCAGTGCCGGACAGGGTCTGTGGGAGACCCAGTACTTC.

This clone was seen a single time. The chain uses TRBV3-1 (or the pseudogene TRBV3-2) and TRBJ2-7; TRBD1 agrees at 8 bases. The CDR3 loop spans 14 amino acids. The ends lost 4 bases at V and 6 bases at J; junction bases unmatched: 8. Germline CDR1 and CDR2: LGHDT and YNNKEL (reference sequence). CDR3 DNA: TGTGCCAGCAGCCGTCTCAGGGGGCTGGGCGAGCAGTACTTC. It encodes CASSRLRGLGEQYF.

The rearrangement uses TRBV28 and TRBJ2-7; 7 bases align to TRBD1. Per the germline V gene, CDR1 is MDHEN and CDR2 is SYDVKM. CDR3 length: 16 amino acids. V gave up 2 bases and J gave up 4 bases; unmatched junction bases: 11. The CDR3 DNA is TGTGCCAGCAGTTTACCCCCGACAGGGTCCATGTACGAGCAGTACTTC. Its protein is CASSLPPTGSMYEQYF.

The chain is built from TRBV4-3 and TRBJ1-2, with D uncertain. There are 15 residues in the CDR3. The germline V gene encodes CDR1 LGHNA and CDR2 YSLEER. V was shortened by 0 bases and J by 7 bases, with 15 bases between the two germline ends. CDR3 sequence: CASSQDTDSWGGYTF. For the CDR3, the DNA is TGCGCCAGCAGCCAAGACACCGACTCCTGGGGTGGCTACACCTTC.

The chain has TRBV4-1 and TRBJ2-7; tentative D call: TRBD2 (5 bases). Trimming shortened V by 0 bases and J by 7 bases, and 16 bases separated the two germline ends. Germline CDR1 and CDR2: MGHRA and YSYEKL. The CDR3 runs 15 residues. The CDR3 reads CASSQDLEGVREQYF. The CDR3 DNA follows: TGCGCCAGCAGCCAAGATTTAGAGGGAGTCAGGGAGCAGTACTTC.